This TCR beta chain came from a study of blood T cells in healthy people across ages (dated by TCRdb to between 2014 and 2017). About the study as a whole: Template switching captured roughly one uniquely barcoded TCR beta cDNA molecule per two T cells in model experiments. Using deep sequencing normalized with unique cDNA molecular identifiers, the study measured how TCR beta repertoire diversity changes with age. The donors were divided into four age groups: young (average 16 years), middle-aged (approximately 42), aged (about 56) and long-lived (roughly 86). To avoid experimental bias, donors of different ages were spread randomly across the sequencing lanes. Using the same blood draw, the study looked at two additional independent replicas of 1 million unique cDNA reads for two donors, one aged 18 to 30 and the other aged 80 or older.

As regards this clonotype: Its specific antigen is unknown. No base-level quality is on record; no much larger clone is a single base apart.

Library preparation was by 5' RACE. TCRdb records Illumina HiSeq 2500 as the sequencer. A second roughly 6 to 12 cycle PCR used a sample-barcoded 5' primer and a J-beta primer mix. Each TCR beta cDNA molecule received a unique molecular identifier from a template-switch 5' adaptor carrying 12 random nucleotides. Each sample yielded at least 3 million CDR3-containing paired-end reads. First-strand cDNA synthesis was performed from all RNA using the Mint cDNA synthesis kit, with priming by a TRBC-specific oligonucleotide. Following uracil-DNA glycosylase treatment, all cDNA underwent a first 18-cycle PCR with the universal primers M1SS and BC2_uni_R. As for the original processing: For normalization, 1 million high-quality reads were randomly selected from each sample, with every read carrying a distinct molecular identifier. Instead of being binned into consensus sequences, reads that shared molecular identifiers were thrown out. MiTCR, set to a Q25 quality threshold and the strictest error-elimination algorithm, was used for CDR3 identification, clonotype clustering and error correction. Lower-bound total TCR beta diversity was estimated with a nonparametric unseen species model using Euler transformation. TCRdb reworked the public reads: Q25 trimming with fastp, MiXCR clone assembly, productive beta chains retained. Rows matching on CDR3 protein sequence are summarized as one entry with the most common DNA and genes. The V and J calls reflect TCRdb's pipeline rather than the authors' work. Counted in this sample were 850,000 to 1,100,000 distinct CDR3 sequences; more than 30% of them appeared once. The ten largest clones capture about 12% of the sample.

CDR1 SNHLY and CDR2 FYNNEI were looked up in the germline V gene. V and J are truncated by 7 bases and 0 bases respectively, leaving an intervening sequence of 13 bases. Including the terminal cysteine and phenylalanine, the CDR3 comprises 15 residues. The read is trimmed to its CDR3 DNA, 45 bases read in frame from base 1. Systemically healthy Caucasian individuals from Russia, 35 to 50 in total and aged about 6 to 95 years, were included as donors. Each donor gave ten milliliters of peripheral blood, collected into EDTA-treated Vacutainer tubes. Ficoll-Paque density-gradient centrifugation was used to isolate PBMCs, with at least 6.5 million obtained per sample. Total RNA was extracted from PBMCs with Trizol reagent, with at least 6 micrograms obtained per sample. The percentages of naive CD45RAhigh/CD27high T cells were determined by flow cytometry on a PBMC aliquot from every donor. Summary of the overall study and its limitations: Compared with the aged group, the long-lived group had more naive CD4+ T cells, fewer expanded clones and increased TCR diversity, suggesting age selection. The CMV infection status of donors was not known, potentially confounding age-related changes in expanded clonotypes. There was a strong correlation between observed TCR beta diversity and the percentage of naive T cells measured by flow cytometry. Conclusive comparison of naive and antigen-experienced compartments was prevented by the profiling of bulk unsorted PBMCs. Total diversity estimates from one million sequenced T cells were considered lower bounds and underestimates. Observed TCR beta diversity per million T cells fell roughly linearly with age, and a significant reduction was already apparent by age roughly 40.

The rearrangement combines TRBV2 with TRBJ2-1; the D gene remains uncertain. This receptor was obtained from a man aged 18 to 29 in good health. Sequencing was carried out using blood. The CDR3 region reads CASTRLAYSYNEQFF. Here is the DNA: TGTGCCAGCACCCGACTGGCCTACTCCTACAATGAGCAGTTCTTC. Full variable domain (CDR3 extended with the reference TRBV2 and TRBJ2-1 proteins): EPEVTQTPSHQVTQMGQEVILRCVPISNHLYFYWYRQILGQKVEFLVSFYNNEISEKSEIFDDQFSVERPDGSNFTLKIRSTKLEDSAMYFCASTRLAYSYNEQFFGPGTRLTVL.